This T cell receptor beta chain was sequenced during a study of beta chain features in type 1 diabetes. The ends lost 5 bases at V and 1 base at J; junction bases unmatched: 11. CDR3 size: 18 residues. CDR1 is SGHRS and CDR2 is YFSETQ in the germline V gene. Broader study findings: Type 1 diabetes patients had fewer VDJ junction insertions and more deletions. Researchers report that Type 1 diabetes patients had moderately but significantly shorter TCRB CDR3s across all four CD4+ subsets. A PCR bias possibly favoring shorter templates would apply equally to patients and controls.

The investigators reverse transcribed all of the isolated RNA, so they sequenced expressed TCRB transcripts. The table came from immunoSEQ multiplex PCR; TCRdb's copy has only in-frame clones and leaves some out. The repertoire consists of under 350,000 clones, with around 15% occurring once and the leading ten covering 0.015% to 0.02%. This clone was counted only a few times. Its target is not known. All of the sorted populations showed purity greater than 95%. The receptor was derived from a man aged 25-45 years with type 1 diabetes. The chain carries TRBV5-1 and TRBJ2-7; 14 positions match TRBD2. Sequenced material: naive CD4+ T cells from blood. CDR3 amino acids: CASRPTSGRAVGSYEQYF. The CDR3 region has the DNA TGCGCCAGCAGGCCGACTAGCGGGAGGGCAGTCGGGTCCTACGAGCAGTACTTC.